This note documents a single T cell receptor (beta chain) sequence. Its matching antigen is unknown. The data derive from a study of cytomegalovirus exposure and HLA in healthy donors. It was with 60 Vbeta and 13 Jbeta primers that the PCR ran. Clones were sequenced by immunoSEQ multiplex PCR, and TCRdb holds only the in-frame ones, with some missing. The repertoire holds around 200,000 clones, about 80% seen once, with 3.7% in the top ten. V shed 3 bases and J 15 bases; nucleotides not matched to a gene: 3. Germline CDR1 reads SGHRS; CDR2 reads YFSETQ. The CDR3 loop spans 13 amino acids. Study conclusions and caveats: Among TCR beta chains of equal frequency, HLA-associated ones were more clonally expanded in a later analysis. One variant, a missense change in DCLRE1C, was linked in a later analysis to TCR beta V- and J-gene trimming. In a later analysis, the majority of CMV-associated beta chains seemingly showed HLA restriction.

The chain carries TRBV5-1 and TRBJ2-4, with 16 bases fitting TRBD2. Sequencing was carried out using PBMCs. This clonotype was sampled from an older woman in good health and CMV-seropositive. The CDR3 sequence is CASSSGTSGGGYF. CDR3 DNA: TGCGCCAGCAGCTCGGGGACTAGCGGGGGGGGGTACTTC.